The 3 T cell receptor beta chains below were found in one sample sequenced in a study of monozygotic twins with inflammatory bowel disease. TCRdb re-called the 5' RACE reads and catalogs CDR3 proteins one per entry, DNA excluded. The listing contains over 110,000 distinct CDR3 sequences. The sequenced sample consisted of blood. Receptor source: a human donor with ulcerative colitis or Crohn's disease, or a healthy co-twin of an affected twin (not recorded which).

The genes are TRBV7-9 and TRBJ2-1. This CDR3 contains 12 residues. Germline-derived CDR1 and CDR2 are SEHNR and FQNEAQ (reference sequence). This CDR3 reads CASSLDFYEQFF. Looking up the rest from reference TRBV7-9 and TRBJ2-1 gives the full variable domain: DTGVSQNPRHKITKRGQNVTFRCDPISEHNRLYWYRQTLGQGPEFLTYFQNEAQLEKSRLLSDRFSAERPKGSFSTLEIQRTEQGDSAMYLCASSLDFYEQFFGPGTRLTVL.

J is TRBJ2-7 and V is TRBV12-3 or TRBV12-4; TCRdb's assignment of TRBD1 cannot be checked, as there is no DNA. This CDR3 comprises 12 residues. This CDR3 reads CASSLRGPEQYF.

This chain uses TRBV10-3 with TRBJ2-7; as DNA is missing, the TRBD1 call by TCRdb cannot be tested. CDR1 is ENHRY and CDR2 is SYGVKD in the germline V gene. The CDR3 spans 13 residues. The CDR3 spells CAISGDSGYEQYF.